These T cell receptor beta chains were read from a single sample in a study of blood T cell repertoires in COVID-19. The table came from immunoSEQ multiplex PCR; TCRdb's copy has only in-frame clones and leaves some out. This sample has about 170,000 clones, with around 88% found just once. The sequenced sample consisted of peripheral blood. The source is a woman in her 70s who had recovered from COVID-19. Each CDR3 is given with its conserved first and last residue. The D gene is left open where the match is weak. Some rows have no size entry. The others give once, few or many, or a class for an expanded clone.

d_gene	v_gene	abundance	len	j_gene	CDR3aa	CDR3nt
-	TRBV28	-	13	TRBJ1-5	CASSPDSNQPQHF	TGTGCCAGCAGTCCGGACTCTAATCAGCCCCAGCATTTT
TRBD1	TRBV5-1	-	15	TRBJ2-3	CASSSGQGDTDTQYF	TGCGCCAGCAGCTCGGGACAGGGGGACACAGATACGCAGTATTTT
-	TRBV19	-	12	TRBJ1-2	CASLGLNYGYTF	TGTGCCAGTCTGGGACTGAACTATGGCTACACCTTC
-	TRBV18	-	12	TRBJ1-1	CASSPRSAEAFF	TGTGCCAGCTCACCACGGTCAGCTGAAGCTTTCTTT
TRBD2	TRBV7-7	-	15	TRBJ2-1	CASSLRGGSYNEQFF	TGTGCTAGCAGCTTACGGGGGGGCTCCTACAATGAGCAGTTCTTC
-	TRBV7-6	-	16	TRBJ2-2	CASSSAIRPGTGELFF	TGTGCCAGCAGCTCCGCAATAAGGCCGGGCACCGGGGAGCTGTTTTTT
TRBD1	TRBV5-1	-	14	TRBJ1-5	CASSLEGQGQPQHF	TGCGCCAGCAGCTTGGAGGGACAGGGACAGCCCCAGCATTTT
TRBD1	TRBV9	-	18	TRBJ1-2	CASSVAPSGTGLSYGYTF	TGTGCCAGCAGCGTAGCCCCCTCCGGGACAGGTCTCTCCTATGGCTACACCTTC
-	TRBV6-5	few	13	TRBJ1-1	CASSPEPTGEAFF	TGTGCCAGCAGTCCTGAACCGACAGGTGAAGCTTTCTTT
TRBD2	TRBV28	-	16	TRBJ2-3	CASSLPGTGGADTQYF	TGTGCCAGCAGTTTACCGGGGACGGGGGGGGCAGATACGCAGTATTTT
TRBD1	TRBV30	-	16	TRBJ2-7	CAWSIPWGQGAYEQYF	TGTGCCTGGAGTATACCCTGGGGACAGGGGGCCTACGAGCAGTACTTC
-	TRBV9	-	13	TRBJ1-2	CASSVGTPGGYTF	TGTGCCAGCAGCGTAGGGACTCCCGGCGGCTACACCTTC
TRBD2	TRBV5-1	once	17	TRBJ2-5	CASSFFPSGGIQETQYF	TGCGCCAGCAGCTTTTTTCCTAGCGGGGGAATACAAGAGACCCAGTACTTC
-	TRBV5-1	-	16	TRBJ1-2	CASSLGPRPRNYGYTF	TGCGCCAGCAGCTTGGGCCCCCGGCCCAGGAACTATGGCTACACCTTC
TRBD2	TRBV10-1	-	16	TRBJ2-5	CASSEGLAGIGETQYF	TGCGCCAGCAGTGAGGGACTAGCGGGGATAGGGGAGACCCAGTACTTC
-	TRBV15	-	16	TRBJ2-5	CATSTVQGLAEETQYF	TGTGCCACCAGCACAGTTCAGGGGCTAGCGGAAGAGACCCAGTACTTC
-	TRBV6-5	-	15	TRBJ1-3	CASSPYRASGNTIYF	TGTGCCAGCAGCCCCTACAGGGCCTCTGGAAACACCATATATTTT
TRBD1	TRBV6-5	-	14	TRBJ1-2	CASSYDDRGNGYTF	TGTGCCAGCAGTTACGACGACAGGGGGAATGGCTACACCTTC
TRBD2	TRBV5-5	-	16	TRBJ2-7	CASSSETSGGPYEQYF	TGTGCCAGCAGCTCGGAGACGAGCGGGGGGCCCTACGAGCAGTACTTC
-	TRBV6-6	-	14	TRBJ1-5	CASSLARGNQPQHF	TGTGCCAGCAGTTTAGCCCGGGGCAATCAGCCCCAGCATTTT